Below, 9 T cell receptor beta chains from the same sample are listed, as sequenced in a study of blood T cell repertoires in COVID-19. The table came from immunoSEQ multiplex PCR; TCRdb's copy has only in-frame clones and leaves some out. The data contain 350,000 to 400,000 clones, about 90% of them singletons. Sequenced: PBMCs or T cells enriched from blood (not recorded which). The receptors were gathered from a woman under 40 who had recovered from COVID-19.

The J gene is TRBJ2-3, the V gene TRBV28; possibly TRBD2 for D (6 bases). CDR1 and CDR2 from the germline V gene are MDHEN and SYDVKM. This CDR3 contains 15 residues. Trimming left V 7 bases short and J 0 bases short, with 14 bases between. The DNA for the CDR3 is TGTGCCAGCACAGTCGGGGGAACTAGCACAGATACGCAGTATTTT. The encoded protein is CASTVGGTSTDTQYF.

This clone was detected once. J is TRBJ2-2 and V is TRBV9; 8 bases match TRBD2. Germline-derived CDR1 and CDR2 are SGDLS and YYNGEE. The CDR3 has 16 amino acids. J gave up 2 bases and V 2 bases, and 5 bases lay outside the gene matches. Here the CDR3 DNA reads TGTGCCAGCAGCGTTGGAAGCGGGAGTAACACCGGGGAGCTGTTTTTT. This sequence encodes CASSVGSGSNTGELFF.

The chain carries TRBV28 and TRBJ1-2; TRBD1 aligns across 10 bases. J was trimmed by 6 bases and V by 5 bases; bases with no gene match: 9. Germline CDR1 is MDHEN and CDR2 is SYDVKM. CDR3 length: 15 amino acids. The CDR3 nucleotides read TGTGCCAGCAGTCCAAGGGGACAGGGGTTTAATGGCTACACCTTC. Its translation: CASSPRGQGFNGYTF.

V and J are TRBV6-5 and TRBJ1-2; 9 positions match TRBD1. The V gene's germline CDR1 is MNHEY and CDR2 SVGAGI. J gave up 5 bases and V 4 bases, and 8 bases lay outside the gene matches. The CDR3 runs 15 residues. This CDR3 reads CASSLTQGARYGYTF. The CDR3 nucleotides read TGTGCCAGCAGTTTAACACAGGGGGCGAGGTATGGCTACACCTTC.

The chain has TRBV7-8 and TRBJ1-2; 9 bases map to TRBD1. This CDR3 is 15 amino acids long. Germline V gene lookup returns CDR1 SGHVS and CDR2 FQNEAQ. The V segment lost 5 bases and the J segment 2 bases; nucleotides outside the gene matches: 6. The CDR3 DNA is TGTGCCAGCAGCATCTCAACAGGGGGCAACTATGGCTACACCTTC. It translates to CASSISTGGNYGYTF.

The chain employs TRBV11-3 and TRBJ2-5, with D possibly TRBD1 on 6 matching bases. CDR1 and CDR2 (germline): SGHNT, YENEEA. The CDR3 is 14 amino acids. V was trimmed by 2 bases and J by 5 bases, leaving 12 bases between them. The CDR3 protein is CASSLRGIGETQYF. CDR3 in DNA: TGTGCCAGCAGCTTAAGGGGGATTGGGGAGACCCAGTACTTC.

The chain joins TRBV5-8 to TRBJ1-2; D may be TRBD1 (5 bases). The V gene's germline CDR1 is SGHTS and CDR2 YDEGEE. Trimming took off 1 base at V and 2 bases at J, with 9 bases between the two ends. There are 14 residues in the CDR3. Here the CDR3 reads CASSLRGSNYGYTF. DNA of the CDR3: TGTGCCAGCAGCTTGAGGGGATCCAACTATGGCTACACCTTC.

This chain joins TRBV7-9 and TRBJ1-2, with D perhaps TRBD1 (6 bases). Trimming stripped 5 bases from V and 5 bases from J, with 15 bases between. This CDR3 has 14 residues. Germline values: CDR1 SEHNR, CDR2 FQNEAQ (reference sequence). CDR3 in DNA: TGTGCCAGCAGCCCTACGGTAGGGGGTTATGGCTACACCTTC. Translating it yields CASSPTVGGYGYTF.

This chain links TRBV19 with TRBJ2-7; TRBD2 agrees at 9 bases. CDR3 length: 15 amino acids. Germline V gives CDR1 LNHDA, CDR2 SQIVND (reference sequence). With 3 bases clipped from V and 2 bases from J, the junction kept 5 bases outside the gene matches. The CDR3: CASSIYSGRTYEQYF. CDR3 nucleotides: TGTGCCAGTAGTATTTATAGCGGGAGAACCTACGAGCAGTACTTC.